This is a list of T cell receptor beta chains from one sample in a study of T-cell memory formation after mild COVID-19. TCRdb called the 5' RACE reads again in MiXCR, with one record for every CDR3 protein. The table records hundreds of thousands of distinct CDR3 sequences, roughly an eighth of them present only once. The sample taken for sequencing was PBMCs or a T cell subset sorted from them (not recorded which). Receptor source: a man aged 18 to 29 who had mild COVID-19 (a few samples of this study predate the infection). Cell type and time point are not known. Each CDR3 is given with its conserved first and last residue. The D gene is left open where the match is weak. Not all rows give a size; the values are once, few, many and, for expanded clones, a class.

d_gene	abundance	v_gene	j_gene	CDR3nt	CDR3aa
NA	NA	TRBV4-1	TRBJ2-4	TGCGCCAGCAGCCAAGATAACAGGATCTTCGGTAGGGCCAAAAACATTCAGTACTTC	CASSQDNRIFGRAKNIQYF
NA	many	TRBV19	TRBJ1-1	TGTGCCAGTACCGAACGCTCACGGGCTGAAGCTTTCTTT	CASTERSRAEAFF
NA	few	TRBV6-2/TRBV6-3	TRBJ2-1	TGTGCCAGCACCGGCTCTAGTTTGGACAATGAGCAGTTCTTC	CASTGSSLDNEQFF
TRBD2	NA	TRBV4-2	TRBJ2-3	TGTGCCAGCAGCCATGCGGGACTAGCGGGGGGATCAGATACGCAGTATTTT	CASSHAGLAGGSDTQYF
NA	NA	TRBV6-5	TRBJ2-7	TGTGCCAGCAGTTTATTGTCGGGGTTCACCTACGAGCAGTACTTC	CASSLLSGFTYEQYF
TRBD1	few	TRBV20-1	TRBJ1-1	TGCAGTGCCGGGCTGGACAGGGGCGACACTGAAGCTTTCTTT	CSAGLDRGDTEAFF
NA	NA	TRBV28	TRBJ1-1	TGTGCCAGCAGTTTGCCAATAGTGGGCACTGAAGCTTTCTTT	CASSLPIVGTEAFF
NA	few	TRBV7-9	TRBJ2-2	TGTGCCAGCAGTGCAAGGGGGAACACCGGGGAGCTGTTTTTT	CASSARGNTGELFF
TRBD1	many	TRBV29-1	TRBJ2-4	TGCAGCGTTGAGGGACAGGCCAAAAACATTCAGTACTTC	CSVEGQAKNIQYF
NA	few	TRBV7-3	TRBJ2-5	TGTGCCAGCAGCCCCGAGAACGGTAGGACCCAGTACTTC	CASSPENGRTQYF
NA	many	TRBV9	TRBJ2-7	TGTGCCAGCAGCGAGATTGATGGCTACGAGCAGTACTTC	CASSEIDGYEQYF
TRBD2	NA	TRBV20-1	TRBJ2-1	TGCAGTGCTACTAGCGGGGTGAGCTCCTACAATGAGCAGTTCTTC	CSATSGVSSYNEQFF
NA	few	TRBV20-1	TRBJ2-7	TGCAGTGCTTCTACAGTGGAATCCTACGAGCAGTACTTC	CSASTVESYEQYF
TRBD2	NA	TRBV6-4	TRBJ2-1	TGTGCCAGCAGTGACACCTATACTAGCGGGGGGAAAGAGCAGTTCTTC	CASSDTYTSGGKEQFF
NA	NA	TRBV5-1	TRBJ2-1	TGCGCCAGCAGCCGAGAGGCAAACTACAATGAGCAGTTCTTC	CASSREANYNEQFF
NA	NA	TRBV12-3/TRBV12-4	TRBJ1-2	TGTGCCAGCAGCCACGGGAGGGTCCGACGGGGCTACACCTTC	CASSHGRVRRGYTF
NA	few	TRBV4-3	TRBJ2-5	TGCGCCAGCAGCCAAGATAGAAGCAGTTCGGGGGAGACCCAGTACTTC	CASSQDRSSSGETQYF
NA	NA	TRBV11-2	TRBJ1-2	TGTGCCAGCAGCTTAAACGACGTAGGGGGCTACACCTTC	CASSLNDVGGYTF
TRBD1	few	TRBV20-1	TRBJ2-7	TGCAGTGCTAGGACAGGGAATTTCTACGAGCAGTACTTC	CSARTGNFYEQYF
NA	NA	TRBV7-2	TRBJ2-3	TGTGCCAGCAGCTTACTATTTCGCACAGATACGCAGTATTTT	CASSLLFRTDTQYF
NA	NA	TRBV5-1	TRBJ1-4	TGCGCCAGCAGCTTAAGACAGGCCCTTAATGAAAAACTGTTTTTT	CASSLRQALNEKLFF
TRBD2	NA	TRBV12-5	TRBJ2-1	TGTGCTAGTGGTTTGACTAGCGCGTGTGAGCAGTTCTTC	CASGLTSACEQFF
TRBD1	NA	TRBV24-1	TRBJ2-1	TGTGCCACCAGTGATTTATCCCCCGACAGGGACAATGAGCAGTTCTTC	CATSDLSPDRDNEQFF
NA	few	TRBV6-5	TRBJ2-7	TGTGCCAGCAGTCGAACGGGCAGGTACTACGAGCAGTACTTC	CASSRTGRYYEQYF
TRBD2	few	TRBV20-1	TRBJ2-7	TGCAGTGCTAGCGGGGGGTTTTACTACGAGCAGTACTTC	CSASGGFYYEQYF
NA	NA	TRBV6-2/TRBV6-3	TRBJ2-7	TGTGCCAGCTTACCACACGGACCCAACCCCTACGAGCAGTACTTC	CASLPHGPNPYEQYF
NA	few	TRBV18	TRBJ1-2	TGTGCCAGCTCACCAGATGGTGGTGGCTACACCTTC	CASSPDGGGYTF
TRBD2	few	TRBV20-1	TRBJ2-3	TGCAGTGCTAGGGCGGGGGGCATTACTAGCACAGATACGCAGTATTTT	CSARAGGITSTDTQYF
NA	many	TRBV7-2	TRBJ2-4	TGTGCCAGCAGCTACCAGGGGAGAGCCAAAAACATTCAGTACTTC	CASSYQGRAKNIQYF
TRBD2	few	TRBV7-9	TRBJ2-3	TGTGCCAGCAGCTTACGGGGGGGGTTCACAGATACGCAGTATTTT	CASSLRGGFTDTQYF
NA	NA	TRBV20-1	TRBJ1-2	TGCAGTGCTAGAGATCAGGGGAACTATGGCTACACCTTC	CSARDQGNYGYTF
TRBD1	NA	TRBV9	TRBJ2-7	TGTGCCAGCAGCGTAGGGGGACAGGGGCAGGTCTACGAGCAGTACTTC	CASSVGGQGQVYEQYF
NA	NA	TRBV7-7	TRBJ2-5	TGTGCCAGCAGCTTAGCGCGGGCTAAAACCCAGTACTTC	CASSLARAKTQYF
NA	many	TRBV10-3	TRBJ1-2	TGTGCCATCAGTGAGTCGATAGAGGATGGCTACACCTTC	CAISESIEDGYTF
TRBD2	NA	TRBV20-1	TRBJ2-3	TGCAGTGCTAGACCCGCTCTAGCGGGGGGCAGAAGCAGCACAGATACGCAGTATTTT	CSARPALAGGRSSTDTQYF
NA	NA	TRBV7-9	TRBJ1-2	TGTGCCAGCAGCAGAGACAGCGCGACCACAAACTATGGCTACACCTTC	CASSRDSATTNYGYTF
NA	few	TRBV7-9	TRBJ1-2	TGTGCCAGCAGCCACAATGGGCAGGGAAGTGGCTACACCTTC	CASSHNGQGSGYTF
TRBD1	NA	TRBV5-1	TRBJ1-6	TGCGCCAGCAGCTCAAGGACAGGGGAGACGAATTCACCCCTCCACTTT	CASSSRTGETNSPLHF
TRBD1	NA	TRBV20-1	TRBJ1-2	TGCAGTGCTAGATATACAGGGGGCCCCTATGGCTACACCTTC	CSARYTGGPYGYTF
NA	many	TRBV4-3	TRBJ2-1	TGCGCCAGCAGCCAAGGCACGGATCTCTACAATGAGCAGTTCTTC	CASSQGTDLYNEQFF
NA	NA	TRBV20-1	TRBJ1-1	TGCAGTGCTACGAGATCGAATTTGGGGGCAGCTTTCTTT	CSATRSNLGAAFF
TRBD1	few	TRBV30	TRBJ1-2	TGTGCCTGGAGGGGGACAGGGGGAGGCTATGGCTACACCTTC	CAWRGTGGGYGYTF
TRBD1	few	TRBV15	TRBJ2-5	TGTGCCACCAGCGCGCGACAGGGCCTCCAAGAGACCCAGTACTTC	CATSARQGLQETQYF
NA	few	TRBV6-5	TRBJ2-3	TGTGCCAGTTCTCACGACGACGGAGCCACAGATACGCAGTATTTT	CASSHDDGATDTQYF
TRBD2	many	TRBV3-1	TRBJ2-3	TGTGCCAGCAGCCCTAGCGGGGGTCCCACAGATACGCAGTATTTT	CASSPSGGPTDTQYF
NA	few	TRBV3-1	TRBJ1-1	TGTGCCAGCAGCAAAAATGATCAGCTCGAAGCTTTCTTT	CASSKNDQLEAFF
NA	few	TRBV3-1	TRBJ2-5	TGTGCCAGCAGCCCACCGAATGGACCAGAGACCCAGTACTTC	CASSPPNGPETQYF
NA	many	TRBV9	TRBJ2-2	TGTGCCAGCAGCGTAGAGGTAGCCGGGGAGCTGTTTTTT	CASSVEVAGELFF
NA	NA	TRBV4-3	TRBJ2-1	TGCGCCAGCAGCCATGGGGCCGGGACCCACAATGAGCAGTTCTTC	CASSHGAGTHNEQFF
TRBD1	NA	TRBV4-1	TRBJ1-5	TGCGCCAGCAGCCCCGGACAGGGGGCAAGTCAGCCCCAGCATTTT	CASSPGQGASQPQHF
NA	few	TRBV2	TRBJ2-5	TGTGCCAGCCGACCCCTACCGTACTTC	CASRPLPYF